This T cell receptor beta chain was identified in a study of OX40 agonist ivuxolimab in advanced cancers. Turning to the study itself: Dose-escalation patients suffered from hepatocellular carcinoma, melanoma, renal cell or head and neck cancer. Enrollees could have had prior anti-PD-1, anti-PD-L1 or anti-CTLA-4 therapy, which around 43% had received.

Germline values: CDR1 SGHRS, CDR2 YFSETQ. V was clipped by 5 bases and J by 1 base, with 17 bases between them. The CDR3 loop spans 16 amino acids. Remarks on this clone: Antigen unknown.

Using immunoSEQ multiplex PCR, the repertoire was profiled, and TCRdb retains in-frame clones only, with some absent. The repertoire holds approximately 70,000 clones, with approximately 88% as singletons. Study conclusions and caveats: Low normalized T-cell clonal expansion was also seen in some nonresponders. The mean number of expanded clones was higher in CD8+ T cells than in CD4+.

The chain couples TRBV5-1 to TRBJ2-3; tentatively, D is TRBD2 (6 bases). The receptor was derived from an adult with an advanced solid tumor such as melanoma, head and neck, liver or kidney cancer. Sequenced here: CD4+ or CD8+ T cells sorted from blood, sampled in a trial of the OX40 agonist ivuxolimab. The CDR3 DNA sequence: TGCGCCAGCAGTTTGAGGGGAGCTAGCGGCACAGATACGCAGTATTTT. The encoded protein is CASSLRGASGTDTQYF.